This is a list of T cell receptor beta chains from one sample in a study of tumor-infiltrating lymphocytes in oesophageal squamous cell carcinoma. Via MiXCR, TCRdb re-called the PCR reads, giving one row per CDR3 protein. The sample lists about 20,000 distinct CDR3 sequences; approximately 40% were seen once. The sample taken for sequencing was blood. These receptors were collected from a male donor with esophageal squamous cell carcinoma. The conserved cysteine and the conserved F or W are not part of the CDR3 here.

v_gene: TRBV6-6
j_gene: NA
CDR3aa: ASTLAGPETQY

v_gene: TRBV6-6
j_gene: TRBJ2-1
CDR3aa: ASSKGLAVALNEQF

v_gene: TRBV7-6
j_gene: TRBJ2-1
CDR3aa: ASSLDPSGYNEQF

v_gene: TRBV7-6
j_gene: NA
CDR3aa: ASSRDDYYEQY

v_gene: TRBV7-8
j_gene: NA
CDR3aa: ASSLERQRPRGNEQF

v_gene: TRBV6-1
j_gene: TRBJ2-3
CDR3aa: ASSSGATQY

v_gene: TRBV18
j_gene: TRBJ1-2
CDR3aa: ASSPPVGDGNGYT

v_gene: TRBV19
j_gene: TRBJ2-5
CDR3aa: ASSMDVEQY

v_gene: TRBV7-3
j_gene: TRBJ2-2
CDR3aa: ASSLFSGTGELF

v_gene: TRBV7-9
j_gene: TRBJ2-5
CDR3aa: ASSFRRGSQETQY

v_gene: TRBV6-1
j_gene: TRBJ2-7
CDR3aa: ASRPGGSPYEQY

v_gene: TRBV14
j_gene: TRBJ2-3
CDR3aa: ASSRWTGVGTQY

v_gene: TRBV10-3
j_gene: TRBJ1-2
CDR3aa: AISDTGRGYGYT

v_gene: TRBV6-8
j_gene: NA
CDR3aa: ASRPPGQQETQY

v_gene: TRBV28
j_gene: NA
CDR3aa: ASSSSLNFLETQY

v_gene: TRBV5-1
j_gene: TRBJ2-5
CDR3aa: ASSFGGDGETQY

v_gene: TRBV6-1
j_gene: TRBJ2-1
CDR3aa: ASRTSGNSDEQF

v_gene: TRBV6-1
j_gene: TRBJ2-5
CDR3aa: ASSEALRLETQY

v_gene: TRBV28
j_gene: TRBJ1-1
CDR3aa: ASSYRGRGGAEAF

v_gene: TRBV24-1
j_gene: TRBJ2-5
CDR3aa: ATSGAGAAQETQY

v_gene: TRBV18
j_gene: NA
CDR3aa: ASSPEGYNEQF

v_gene: TRBV7-6
j_gene: NA
CDR3aa: ASSLGKTVYNEQF

v_gene: TRBV5-6
j_gene: TRBJ2-2
CDR3aa: ASSFYNTGELF

v_gene: TRBV28
j_gene: TRBJ2-7
CDR3aa: ASSGGFYEQY

v_gene: TRBV10-1
j_gene: TRBJ2-3
CDR3aa: ASSPTGDTQY

v_gene: TRBV10-1
j_gene: TRBJ2-3
CDR3aa: ASSESRDTQY

v_gene: TRBV18
j_gene: TRBJ2-1
CDR3aa: ASSPGGEWNEQF

v_gene: TRBV11-3
j_gene: TRBJ2-2
CDR3aa: ASSLGVSGLAGVINTGELF

v_gene: TRBV6-1
j_gene: TRBJ2-3
CDR3aa: ASRTDRRTDTQY

v_gene: TRBV18
j_gene: NA
CDR3aa: ASSPRAGELNEQF

v_gene: TRBV4-1
j_gene: TRBJ2-3
CDR3aa: ASSQAHDRPGTDTQY

v_gene: TRBV6-4
j_gene: TRBJ1-5
CDR3aa: ASSDGQGNQPQH

v_gene: TRBV7-2
j_gene: TRBJ2-2
CDR3aa: ASSLGTLPTGELF

v_gene: TRBV7-3
j_gene: NA
CDR3aa: AGSREGREVETQY

v_gene: TRBV28
j_gene: TRBJ2-2
CDR3aa: ASSFLGTVTGELF

v_gene: TRBV12-3/TRBV12-4
j_gene: TRBJ2-7
CDR3aa: ASSSWGVGLDPY

v_gene: TRBV7-2
j_gene: NA
CDR3aa: ASSLVARGPYNEQY

v_gene: TRBV10-2
j_gene: NA
CDR3aa: ASRDTNSPLH

v_gene: TRBV27
j_gene: TRBJ1-2
CDR3aa: ASRRGGSYGYT

v_gene: TRBV7-2
j_gene: NA
CDR3aa: ASSLGAGTGQETQY

v_gene: TRBV7-7
j_gene: TRBJ2-2
CDR3aa: ASSPQSSGELF